One T cell receptor (beta chain) is described in this entry. This clonotype occurred a few times. Its antigen is not yet known. Base qualities are not provided; no much larger clone lies one nucleotide away. The CDR3 covers 13 residues, taking in both the cysteine and the phenylalanine. Just the 39-base CDR3 DNA is kept, in frame starting at base 1. The trim is 5 bases for V and 4 bases for J, with a gap of 11 bases between the germline ends. The data belong to a study of response to subunit inactivated influenza vaccine (dated by TCRdb to the late 2010s). As for the study more broadly: The study used deep quantitative T cell receptor repertoire profiling to track responses to a trivalent subunit inactivated influenza vaccine. The investigation overall reported the following: It was suggested by the authors that each seasonal influenza vaccination may recruit only a limited number of new T cells.

Libraries were built with RT-PCR. For sequencing, an Illumina HiSeq 2500 was employed. The public reads were reanalyzed by TCRdb: fastp trimming at Q25, MiXCR alignment, in-frame beta chains only. Identical CDR3 proteins give one entry, which carries the most common genes and DNA. This sample has about 540,000 distinct CDR3 sequences in its table, and 20% to 25% of those were observed once. Of the sample, around 2.8% falls within the top ten clones. The same specimen was also included in a second study, on T cells expressing NK-cell markers. The second study also describes: TCR beta cDNA libraries were made by 5'RACE template switching that added a universal primer site and unique molecular identifiers. In sorted CD3+CD56+NKG2C+, CD3+CD56+NKG2C- and CD3+CD56-NKG2C+ T-cell subsets from several donors, TCR beta-chain repertoires were profiled. Among the eight sequenced donors, only one was HCMV-seronegative, while the other seven were HCMV-seropositive. In several experiments an anti-gammadeltaTCR antibody was added to restrict sorting to alphabetaTCR-expressing T cells. In about six donors, the dominant CD3+CD56+NKG2C+ clonotypes were found to rank among the top 10 CD8+ clonotypes and to make up 1.0-7.0% of CD8+ T cells. Those dominant clonotypes were again the most abundant among CD3+CD56-NKG2C+ cells in a few donors, at about 25-65%. Whether the expanded NKG2C-expressing T cell clones were specific for HCMV antigens was left unclear. All eight donors whose samples were sequenced were randomly selected healthy volunteers, three of them men and five women. A commercial ELISA kit detecting HCMV-specific IgG in serum was used to determine HCMV serostatus. Peripheral blood mononuclear cells were isolated from blood by Ficoll density gradient centrifugation. Using Miltenyi isolation kits, CD4+ and CD8+ T cells were isolated from PBMC through magnetic immunoseparation. Priming for cDNA synthesis came from the TCR beta constant segment, and two successive PCR amplification steps followed. Illumina HiSeq 2000/2500, MiSeq or NextSeq was used to sequence libraries as 2 x 150 bp reads. MIGEC was used to demultiplex reads and group reads by UMI, and MiTCR was used to assemble and quantify clonotypes. Only TCR cDNA sequences supported by at least two reads were kept to exclude erroneous sequences. The tcR package was used for downstream repertoire analysis, and clonotypes were matched between fractions using CDR3 nucleotide sequence together with V segment. VDJmatch was used to annotate antigen specificity against VDJdb, with one amino acid substitution in CDR3 permitted.

The sequenced sample was CD4+ T cells sorted from PBMCs, obtained about 11 days after vaccination. The receptor was isolated from a man aged 50 or older who received an inactivated influenza vaccine. Donor details come from another sample of the same person, matched by shared clones. The rearranged chain carries TRBV12-3 or TRBV12-4 and TRBJ1-2, and TRBD1 may be the D gene, going by 6 matching bases. The CDR3 is CASSLRGLYGYTF. The DNA sequence is TGTGCCAGCAGTCTTCGGGGGCTCTATGGCTACACCTTC.